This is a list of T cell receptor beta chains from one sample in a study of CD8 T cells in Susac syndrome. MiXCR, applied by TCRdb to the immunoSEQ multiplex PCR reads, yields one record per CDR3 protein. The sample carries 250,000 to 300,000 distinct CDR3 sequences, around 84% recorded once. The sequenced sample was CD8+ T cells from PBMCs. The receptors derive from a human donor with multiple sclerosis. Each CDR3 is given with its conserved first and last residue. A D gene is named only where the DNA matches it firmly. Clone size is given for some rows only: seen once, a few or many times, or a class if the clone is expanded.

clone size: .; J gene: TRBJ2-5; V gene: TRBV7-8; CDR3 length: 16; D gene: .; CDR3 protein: CASSLRRGQSQETQYF; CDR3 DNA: TGTGCCAGCAGCTTACGGCGGGGACAGAGCCAAGAGACCCAGTACTTC
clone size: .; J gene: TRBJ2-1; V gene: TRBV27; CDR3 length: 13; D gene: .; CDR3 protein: CARCAGQRDEQFF; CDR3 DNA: TGTGCCAGATGCGCGGGTCAAAGGGATGAGCAGTTCTTC
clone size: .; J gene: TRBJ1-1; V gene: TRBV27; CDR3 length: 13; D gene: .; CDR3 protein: CASRLGESTEAFF; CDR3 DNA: TGTGCCAGCAGGCTAGGGGAGAGCACTGAAGCTTTCTTT
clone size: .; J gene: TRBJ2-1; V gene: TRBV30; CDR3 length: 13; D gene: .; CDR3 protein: CAWKPSVYNEQFF; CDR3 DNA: TGTGCCTGGAAGCCTAGCGTTTACAATGAGCAGTTCTTC
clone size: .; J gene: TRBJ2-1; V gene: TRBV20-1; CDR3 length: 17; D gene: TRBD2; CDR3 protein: CSAKSKDLAGGGNEQFF; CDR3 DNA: TGCAGTGCTAAGTCTAAAGACTTAGCGGGAGGTGGAAATGAGCAGTTCTTC
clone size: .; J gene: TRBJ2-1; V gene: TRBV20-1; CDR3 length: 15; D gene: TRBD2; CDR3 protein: CSAEPGLAAYNEQFF; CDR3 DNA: TGCAGTGCGGAACCGGGACTAGCGGCCTACAATGAGCAGTTCTTC
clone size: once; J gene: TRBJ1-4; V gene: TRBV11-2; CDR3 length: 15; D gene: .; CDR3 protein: CASSLRAGVMEKLFF; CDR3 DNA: TGTGCCAGCAGCTTAAGGGCAGGGGTAATGGAAAAACTGTTTTTT
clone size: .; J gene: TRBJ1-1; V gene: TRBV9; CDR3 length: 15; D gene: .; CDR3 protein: CASSVVSGGATEAFF; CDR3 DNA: TGTGCCAGCAGCGTAGTTTCTGGGGGCGCCACTGAAGCTTTCTTT
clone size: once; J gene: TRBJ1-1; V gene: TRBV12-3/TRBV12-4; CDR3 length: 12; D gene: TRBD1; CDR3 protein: CASTPGGTEAFF; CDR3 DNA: TGTGCCAGCACCCCAGGGGGCACTGAAGCTTTCTTT
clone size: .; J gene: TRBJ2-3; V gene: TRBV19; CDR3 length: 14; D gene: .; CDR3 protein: CASSIETASDTQYF; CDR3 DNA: TGTGCCAGTAGTATTGAAACGGCCTCAGATACGCAGTATTTT
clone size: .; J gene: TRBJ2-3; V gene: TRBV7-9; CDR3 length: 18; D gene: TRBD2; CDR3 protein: CASRPSLAGGSGTDTQYF; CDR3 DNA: TGTGCCAGCAGGCCATCACTAGCGGGAGGGTCTGGCACAGATACGCAGTATTTT
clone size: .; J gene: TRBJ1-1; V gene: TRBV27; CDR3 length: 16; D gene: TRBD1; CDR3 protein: CASSSTGAWKNTEAFF; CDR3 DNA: TGTGCCAGCAGTTCGACAGGGGCCTGGAAGAACACTGAAGCTTTCTTT
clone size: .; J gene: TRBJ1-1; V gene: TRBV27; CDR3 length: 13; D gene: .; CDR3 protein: CASSFRQYTEAFF; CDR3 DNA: TGTGCCAGCAGTTTTCGGCAATACACTGAAGCTTTCTTT
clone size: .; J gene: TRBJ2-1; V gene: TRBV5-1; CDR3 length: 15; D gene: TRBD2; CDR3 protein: CASSFPQRGDNEQFF; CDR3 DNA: TGCGCCAGCAGCTTCCCGCAGCGGGGGGACAATGAGCAGTTCTTC
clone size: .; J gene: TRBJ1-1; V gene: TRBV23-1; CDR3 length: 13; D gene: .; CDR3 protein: CASSHCGRRKRFF; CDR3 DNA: TGCGCCAGCAGTCATTGCGGACGGAGGAAGCGTTTCTTT
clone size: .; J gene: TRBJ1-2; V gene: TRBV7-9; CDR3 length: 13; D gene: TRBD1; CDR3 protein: CASSSGGGYGYTF; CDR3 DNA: TGTGCCAGCAGCTCAGGGGGCGGCTATGGCTACACCTTC
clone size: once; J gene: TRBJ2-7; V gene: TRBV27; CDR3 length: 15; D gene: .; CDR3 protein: CASSLRGHNSYEQYF; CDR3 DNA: TGTGCCAGCAGTTTAAGGGGACACAACTCCTACGAGCAGTACTTC
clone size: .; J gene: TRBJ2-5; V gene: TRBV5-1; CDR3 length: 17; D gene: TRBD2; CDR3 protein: CASSLRAGGVPQETQYF; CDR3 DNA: TGCGCCAGCAGCTTGCGAGCGGGAGGGGTCCCCCAAGAGACCCAGTACTTC
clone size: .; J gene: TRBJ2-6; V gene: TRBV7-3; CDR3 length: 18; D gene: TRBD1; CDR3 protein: CASSPTGFRSSGANVLTF; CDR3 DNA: TGTGCCAGCAGTCCGACAGGGTTCCGGAGCTCTGGGGCCAACGTCCTGACTTTC
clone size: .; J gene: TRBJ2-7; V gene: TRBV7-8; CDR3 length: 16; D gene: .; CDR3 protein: CASSSGLSELIYEQYF; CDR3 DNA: TGTGCCAGCAGCTCGGGACTGAGCGAGCTGATCTACGAGCAGTACTTC
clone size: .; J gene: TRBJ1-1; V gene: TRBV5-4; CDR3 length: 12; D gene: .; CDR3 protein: CASSPDSNGAFF; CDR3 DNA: TGTGCCAGCAGCCCTGACTCGAATGGGGCTTTCTTT
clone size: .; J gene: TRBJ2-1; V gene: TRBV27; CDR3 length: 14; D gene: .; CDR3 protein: CASSLFERRHEQFF; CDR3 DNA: TGTGCCAGCAGTTTATTCGAGCGTCGGCATGAGCAGTTCTTC
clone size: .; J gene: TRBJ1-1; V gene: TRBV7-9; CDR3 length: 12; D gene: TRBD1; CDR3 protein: CATGQGGTEAFF; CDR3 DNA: TGTGCCACGGGGCAGGGGGGGACTGAAGCTTTCTTT
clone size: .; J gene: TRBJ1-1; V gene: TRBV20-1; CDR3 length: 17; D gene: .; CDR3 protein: CSASRRWGRLMPIEAFF; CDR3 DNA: TGCAGTGCTAGCCGACGCTGGGGGCGTTTAATGCCCATTGAAGCTTTCTTT
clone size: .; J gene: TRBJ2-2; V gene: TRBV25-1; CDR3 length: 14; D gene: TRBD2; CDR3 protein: CASSQREEGGELFF; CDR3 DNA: TGTGCCAGCAGTCAGCGGGAGGAGGGCGGGGAGCTGTTTTTT
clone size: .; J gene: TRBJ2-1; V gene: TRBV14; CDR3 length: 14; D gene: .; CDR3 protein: CASSPLASYNEQFF; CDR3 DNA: TGTGCCAGCAGCCCCTTGGCGAGCTACAATGAGCAGTTCTTC
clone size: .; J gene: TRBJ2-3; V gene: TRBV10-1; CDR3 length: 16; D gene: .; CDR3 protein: CASSENSNSPTDTQYF; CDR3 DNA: TGCGCCAGCAGTGAGAATTCGAACTCCCCTACAGATACGCAGTATTTT
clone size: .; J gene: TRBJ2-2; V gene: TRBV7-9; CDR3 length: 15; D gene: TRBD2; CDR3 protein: CASSASGRSTGELFF; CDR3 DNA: TGTGCCAGCAGCGCTAGCGGGAGAAGCACCGGGGAGCTGTTTTTT
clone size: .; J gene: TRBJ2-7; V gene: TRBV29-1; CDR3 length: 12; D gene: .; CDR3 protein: CSVGFSSYEQYF; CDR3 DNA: TGCAGCGTTGGGTTTAGCTCCTACGAGCAGTACTTC
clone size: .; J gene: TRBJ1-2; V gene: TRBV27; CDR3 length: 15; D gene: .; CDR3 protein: CASRISQDGDYGYTF; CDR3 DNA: TGTGCCAGCAGAATCAGTCAGGACGGTGACTATGGCTACACCTTC
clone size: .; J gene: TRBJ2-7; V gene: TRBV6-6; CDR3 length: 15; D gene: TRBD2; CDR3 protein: CASSYSTSATYEQYF; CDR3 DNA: TGTGCCAGCAGTTACTCGACTAGCGCTACCTACGAGCAGTACTTC
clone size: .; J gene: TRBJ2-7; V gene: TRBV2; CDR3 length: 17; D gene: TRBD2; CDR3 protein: CASSEWPTSSGPYEQYF; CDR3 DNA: TGTGCCAGCAGTGAATGGCCCACGTCTAGCGGACCCTACGAGCAGTACTTC
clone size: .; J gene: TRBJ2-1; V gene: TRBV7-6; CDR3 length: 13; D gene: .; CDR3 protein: CASSLSSGREQFF; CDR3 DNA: TGTGCCAGCAGCTTGAGTTCAGGACGCGAGCAGTTCTTC
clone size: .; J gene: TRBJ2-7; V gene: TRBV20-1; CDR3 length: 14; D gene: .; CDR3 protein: CSARKNDKAYEQYF; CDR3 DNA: TGCAGTGCTAGGAAAAATGACAAAGCCTACGAGCAGTACTTC
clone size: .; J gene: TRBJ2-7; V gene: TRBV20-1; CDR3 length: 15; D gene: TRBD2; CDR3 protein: CSASILADPLYEQYF; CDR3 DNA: TGCAGTGCTAGCATCCTAGCGGACCCACTCTACGAGCAGTACTTC
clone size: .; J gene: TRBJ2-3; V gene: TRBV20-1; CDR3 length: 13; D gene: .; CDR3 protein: CSTRDPGGDTQYF; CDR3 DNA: TGCAGTACAAGGGACCCCGGGGGAGATACGCAGTATTTT
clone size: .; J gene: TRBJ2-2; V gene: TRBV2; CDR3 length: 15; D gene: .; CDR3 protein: CASRTGRKTTGELFF; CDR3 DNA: TGTGCCAGCCGCACAGGGAGAAAGACCACCGGGGAGCTGTTTTTT
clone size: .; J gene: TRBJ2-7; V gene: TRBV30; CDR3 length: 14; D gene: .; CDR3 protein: CAWLAPGRLPLEYF; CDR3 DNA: TGTGCCTGGCTGGCCCCGGGCCGATTACCCTTGGAGTACTTC
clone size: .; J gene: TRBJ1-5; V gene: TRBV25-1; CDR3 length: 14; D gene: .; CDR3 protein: CASSEWAYNQPQHF; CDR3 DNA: TGTGCCAGCAGTGAATGGGCATACAATCAGCCCCAGCATTTT
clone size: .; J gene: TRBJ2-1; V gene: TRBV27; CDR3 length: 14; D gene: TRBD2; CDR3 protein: CASTLAGALNEQFF; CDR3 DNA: TGTGCCAGTACGCTAGCGGGGGCCCTCAATGAGCAGTTCTTC
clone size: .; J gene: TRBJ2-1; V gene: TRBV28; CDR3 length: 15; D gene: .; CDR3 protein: CASRSPAYTYNEQFF; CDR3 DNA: TGTGCCAGCCGCAGTCCAGCGTATACCTACAATGAGCAGTTCTTC
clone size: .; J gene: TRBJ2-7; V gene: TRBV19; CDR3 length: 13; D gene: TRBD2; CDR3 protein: CASGGDEIYEQYF; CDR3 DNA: TGTGCCAGTGGGGGGGATGAAATCTACGAGCAGTACTTC
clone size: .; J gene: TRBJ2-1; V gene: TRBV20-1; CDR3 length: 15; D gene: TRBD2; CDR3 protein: CSADLSGASYNEQFF; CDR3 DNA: TGCAGTGCTGACCTTAGCGGGGCGTCCTACAATGAGCAGTTCTTC
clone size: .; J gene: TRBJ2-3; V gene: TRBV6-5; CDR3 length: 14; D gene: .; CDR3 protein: CASRGSGSTDTQYF; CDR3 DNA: TGTGCCAGCAGGGGAAGTGGGAGCACAGATACGCAGTATTTT
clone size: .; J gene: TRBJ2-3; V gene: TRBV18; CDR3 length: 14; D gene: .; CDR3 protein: CASSPVGRTDTQYF; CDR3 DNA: TGTGCCAGCTCACCTGTTGGTCGCACAGATACGCAGTATTTT
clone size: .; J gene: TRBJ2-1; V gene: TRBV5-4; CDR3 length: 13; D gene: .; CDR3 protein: CASSLSARDEQFF; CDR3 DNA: TGTGCCAGCAGCTTGTCGGCTAGGGATGAGCAGTTCTTC
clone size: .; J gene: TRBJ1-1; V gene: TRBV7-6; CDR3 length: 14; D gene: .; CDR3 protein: CASSLTGKGTEAFF; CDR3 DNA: TGTGCCAGCAGCTTAACAGGGAAGGGGACTGAAGCTTTCTTT
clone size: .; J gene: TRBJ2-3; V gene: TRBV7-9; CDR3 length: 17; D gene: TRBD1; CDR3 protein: CASSRRPGQGRADTQYF; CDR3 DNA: TGTGCCAGCAGCCGTCGCCCGGGACAGGGGCGCGCAGATACGCAGTATTTT
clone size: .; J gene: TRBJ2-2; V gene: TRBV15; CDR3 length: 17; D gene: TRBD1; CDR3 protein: CATSGPRQGRDTGELFF; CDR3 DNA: TGTGCCACCAGCGGTCCAAGACAGGGAAGGGACACCGGGGAGCTGTTTTTT
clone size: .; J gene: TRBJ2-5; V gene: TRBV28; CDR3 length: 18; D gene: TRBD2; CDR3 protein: CASSLSQELAGDQETQYF; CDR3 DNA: TGTGCCAGCAGTTTATCCCAGGAACTAGCGGGGGACCAAGAGACCCAGTACTTC
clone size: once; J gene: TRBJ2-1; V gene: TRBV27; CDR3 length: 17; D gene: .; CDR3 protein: CASSLGAEQSAYNEQFF; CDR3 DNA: TGTGCCAGCAGTTTAGGGGCGGAGCAGTCAGCCTACAATGAGCAGTTCTTC
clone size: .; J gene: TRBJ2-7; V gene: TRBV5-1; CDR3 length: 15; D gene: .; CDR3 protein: CASSLAYLAACEQYF; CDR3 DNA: TGCGCCAGCAGCTTGGCCTACCTAGCCGCCTGTGAGCAGTACTTC
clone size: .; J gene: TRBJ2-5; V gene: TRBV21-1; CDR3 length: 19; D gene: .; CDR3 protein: CASSYQGMASGTYQETQYF; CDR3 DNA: TGTGCCAGCAGCTACCAGGGGATGGCTAGCGGGACGTACCAAGAGACCCAGTACTTC
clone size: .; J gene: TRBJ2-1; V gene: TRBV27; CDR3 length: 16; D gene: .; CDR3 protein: CASSLSVGDISHEQFF; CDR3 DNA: TGTGCCAGCAGTTTATCGGTGGGGGACATCTCCCATGAGCAGTTCTTC